One and the same sample provided the 9 T cell receptor beta chains below, sequenced in a study of metastatic and nonmetastatic thyroid tumors. TCRdb re-clonotyped the PCR reads via MiXCR. The sample contains 46,000 or so clones, 16% of which appear only once. Treatment of any kind had been given to no patient before thyroid surgery. The sample taken for sequencing was blood. The receptors shown here come from a female donor with papillary thyroid cancer or a benign thyroid nodule (not recorded which). Some clones in this sample may be carry-over from other donors' samples.

This clone has only a few counts. The J gene is TRBJ1-2, the V gene TRBV28; 7 bases match TRBD1. The ends lost 6 bases at V and 8 bases at J; junction bases unmatched: 9. The germline CDR1 and CDR2 sequences are MDHEN and SYDVKM. The CDR3 extends over 13 amino acids. CDR3 in amino acids: CASSPGGWRGYTF. The CDR3 DNA is TGTGCCAGCAGCCCAGGGGGTTGGCGAGGCTACACCTTC.

A note on this clone: Sequence at one end of the junction differs from germline and may be a read error. The chain recombines TRBV6-1 with TRBJ1-5; 12 bases agree with TRBD1. Germline V lookup: CDR1 MNHNS, CDR2 SASEGT. This CDR3 is built from 15 residues. The CDR3 DNA follows: TGTGCCAGCAGGCCTGGGACAGGGGGCGATCAGCCGCAGTTTTTT. Its protein product is CASRPGTGGDQPQFF.

This clone was seen ten or more times. This chain uses TRBV6-1 with TRBJ2-5, with unresolved D. The CDR3 spans 13 residues. Germline V CDR1 and CDR2: MNHNS, SASEGT. Deletions cut 6 bases from V and 2 bases from J, with 10 bases between. The chain's CDR3 is CASSPPGQETQYF. The CDR3 DNA is TGTGCCAGCAGCCCCCCTGGGCAAGAGACCCAGTACTTC.

This clone was observed a handful of times. V and J are TRBV5-1 and TRBJ1-2; 8 bases map to TRBD1. The CDR3 loop spans 13 amino acids. CDR1 SGHRS and CDR2 YFSETQ come from the germline V gene. V trimming: 4 bases; J trimming: 8 bases; junction bases outside the gene matches: 7. The CDR3 region has the DNA TGCGCCAGCAGCCCCTGGACAGGGAAGGGCTACACCTTC. This sequence encodes CASSPWTGKGYTF.

Turning to this clone: The conserved phenylalanine or tryptophan is not found at the CDR3 terminus, so this likely reflects a read error. The rearrangement links TRBV5-6 to TRBJ1-2; the match to TRBD1 covers 9 bases. Germline-derived CDR1 and CDR2 are SGHDT and YYEEEE. V was pared by 3 bases and J by 2 bases, with 2 bases of the junction left unmatched. CDR3 length: 14 residues. CDR3 in DNA: TGTGCCAGCAGCTCGGACAGGGGCAACTATGGCTACACCATC. Protein sequence: CASSSDRGNYGYTI.

This clone was detected ten times or more. V gene TRBV12-3 or TRBV12-4 combines with J gene TRBJ2-5; 11 nucleotides agree with TRBD2. CDR3 size: 18 residues. V shed 0 bases and J 5 bases; nucleotides not matched to a gene: 11. The CDR3 sequence is CASSLASLAGGNRETQYF. The CDR3 DNA is TGTGCCAGCAGTTTAGCGAGTCTAGCGGGAGGAAATAGGGAGACCCAGTACTTC.

This clone has ten or more counts. This chain links TRBV6-1 with TRBJ1-3, with a possible D match to TRBD1 (5 bases). Deletions cut 10 bases from V and 0 bases from J, with 13 bases between. The CDR3 extends over 14 amino acids. CDR1 is MNHNS, CDR2 SASEGT, per germline. The CDR3 DNA sequence: TGTGCCACCACCGGACATCTCTCTGGAAACACCATATATTTT. Its translation: CATTGHLSGNTIYF.

The gene calls are TRBV5-4 and TRBJ2-5, with D perhaps TRBD2 (6 bases). Germline CDR1 reads SGHNT; CDR2 reads YYREEE (reference sequence). The CDR3 length is 15 residues. V dropped 4 bases and J dropped 5 bases, with 18 bases sitting between them. CDR3 DNA: TGTGCCAGCAGCCCGGGGGACCGGGGCCCCGAGACCCAGTACTTC. Protein sequence: CASSPGDRGPETQYF.

This clone showed up many times. The chain combines TRBV28 with TRBJ2-1; maybe TRBD1 (5 bases). CDR1 and CDR2 from the germline V gene are MDHEN and SYDVKM. The CDR3 is made up of 13 amino acids. Trimming took 6 bases from V and 5 from J, leaving 11 bases between them. Here the CDR3 reads CASSLRVDNEQFF. The CDR3 DNA is TGTGCCAGCAGCCTCAGGGTGGACAATGAGCAGTTCTTC.